The 8 T cell receptor beta chains presented below share a single source sample, sequenced in a study of T-cell memory formation after mild COVID-19. TCRdb itself ran the 5' RACE reads through MiXCR, one entry per CDR3 protein. Here the sample spans tens of thousands of distinct CDR3 sequences, 6% to 8.5% being singletons. Sequenced input: PBMCs or a T cell subset sorted from them (not recorded which). The receptors come from an adult who had mild COVID-19 (a few samples of this study predate the infection). Cell type and time point are not known.

The CDR3 protein is CASSPGHTSTDTQYF. The CDR3 DNA reads as TGTGCCAGCAGCCCGGGACACACTAGCACAGATACGCAGTATTTT. The J gene is TRBJ2-3, the V gene TRBV2, with a tentative D call TRBD1 (6 bases). The CDR3 extends over 15 amino acids. V was pared by 6 bases and J by 0 bases, with 13 bases between. Germline CDR1 SNHLY, CDR2 FYNNEI. Together with reference TRBV2 and TRBJ2-3, the CDR3 gives the full variable domain: EPEVTQTPSHQVTQMGQEVILRCVPISNHLYFYWYRQILGQKVEFLVSFYNNEISEKSEIFDDQFSVERPDGSNFTLKIRSTKLEDSAMYFCASSPGHTSTDTQYFGPGTRLTVL.

In this sample, this clonotype turned up many times. The chain employs TRBV30 and TRBJ1-1; tentatively, D is TRBD1 (5 bases). Trimming shortened V by 4 bases and J by 6 bases, and 18 bases separated the two germline ends. CDR3 length: 14 residues. CDR1 is GTSNPN, CDR2 SVGIG, per germline (reference sequence). The CDR3 region has the DNA TGTGCCTGGAAGCCATCAGGGTTCTTCTCTGAAGCTTTCTTT. Its translation is CAWKPSGFFSEAFF.

The chain uses TRBV5-6 and TRBJ1-1; 11 bases are shared with TRBD1. V lost 5 bases, J lost 0 bases, and 6 bases stayed unmatched. From germline, CDR1 is SGHDT and CDR2 YYEEEE. This CDR3 region has 16 residues. CDR3 sequence reads: CASRTDRGRMNTEAFF. The DNA of the CDR3 is TGTGCCAGCAGAACGGACAGGGGGCGAATGAACACTGAAGCTTTCTTT.

V is TRBV7-8 and J is TRBJ2-7; unclear D gene. V was clipped by 8 bases and J by 2 bases, with 7 bases between them. The CDR3 loop spans 11 amino acids. Germline assignment: CDR1 SGHVS and CDR2 FQNEAQ. The CDR3 loop reads CASGSAYEQYF. The CDR3 DNA sequence: TGTGCCAGCGGCAGCGCCTACGAGCAGTACTTC.

This clonotype was counted a few times. The rearrangement uses TRBV7-2 and TRBJ2-5; 8 positions match TRBD1. Germline lookup yields CDR1 SGHTA and CDR2 FQGNSA. Germline trimming cut 5 bases from V and 2 bases from J; bases unmatched to any gene: 10. The CDR3 length is 16 residues. The CDR3 region is CASSPQYDRGQETQYF. The CDR3 DNA reads as TGTGCCAGCAGCCCCCAATACGACAGGGGACAAGAGACCCAGTACTTC. Full variable domain (missing parts from reference TRBV7-2 and TRBJ2-5): GAGVSQSPSNKVTEKGKDVELRCDPISGHTALYWYRQSLGQGLEFLIYFQGNSAPDKSGLPSDRFSAERTGGSVSTLTIQRTQQEDSAVYLCASSPQYDRGQETQYFGPGTRLLVL.

This clonotype has at least ten counts. V and J are TRBV7-2 and TRBJ2-1, with 7 positions matching TRBD2. V gave up 4 bases and J gave up 0 bases; unmatched junction bases: 3. The germline gives CDR1 SGHTA, CDR2 FQGNSA. This CDR3 comprises 15 residues. In DNA, the CDR3 is TGTGCCAGCAGCTCCTCGGGGGGCTCCTACAATGAGCAGTTCTTC. Amino acids: CASSSSGGSYNEQFF.

This clonotype was counted many times. The chain joins TRBV3-1 to TRBJ2-1; weak D call: TRBD2 (6 bases). The germline V and J ends were trimmed by 3 bases and 8 bases, with 17 bases remaining between them. Germline-derived CDR1 and CDR2 are LGHDT and YNNKEL (reference sequence). This CDR3 has 15 amino acids. Written as DNA, the CDR3 is TGTGCCAGCAGCCACTGGGACTCACGGGGTGATGAGCAGTTCTTC. Protein product: CASSHWDSRGDEQFF.

This clonotype was counted only a few times. This chain links TRBV6-5 with TRBJ1-2, with D possibly being TRBD1 (6 bases). Germline V lookup: CDR1 MNHEY, CDR2 SVGAGI. The V end lost 6 bases, the J end lost 4 bases, and 15 bases lay between the germline ends. The CDR3 contains 14 residues. CDR3 residues: CASSGGGPPYGYTF. As DNA, the CDR3 is TGTGCCAGCAGCGGGGGGGGGCCCCCCTATGGCTACACCTTC.